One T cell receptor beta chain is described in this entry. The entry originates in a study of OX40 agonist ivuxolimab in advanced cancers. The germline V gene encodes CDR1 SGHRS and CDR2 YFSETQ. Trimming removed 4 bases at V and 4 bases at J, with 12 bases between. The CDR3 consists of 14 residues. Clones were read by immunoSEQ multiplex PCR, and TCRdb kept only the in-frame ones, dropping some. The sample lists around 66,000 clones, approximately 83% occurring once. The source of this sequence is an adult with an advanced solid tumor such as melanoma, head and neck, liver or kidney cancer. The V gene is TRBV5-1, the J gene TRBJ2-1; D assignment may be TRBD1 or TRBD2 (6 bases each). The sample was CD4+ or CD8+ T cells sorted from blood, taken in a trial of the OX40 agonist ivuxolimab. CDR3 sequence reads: CASSIGGGYNEQFF. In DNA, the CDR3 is TGCGCCAGCAGCATCGGGGGCGGATACAATGAGCAGTTCTTC.